One and the same sample provided the 18 T cell receptor beta chains below, sequenced in a study of blood T cell repertoires in COVID-19. The repertoire was sequenced with immunoSEQ multiplex PCR; TCRdb's copy has only in-frame clones and lacks some. This table holds more than 300,000 clones, roughly 90% found once. Sequencing used PBMCs or T cells enriched from blood (not recorded which). These receptors originate from a woman aged 30 to 39 who had recovered from COVID-19.

The CDR3 sequence is CASSLELAILSVSYEQYF. The DNA for the CDR3 is TGTGCCAGCAGCTTAGAGTTAGCGATTCTGAGTGTCTCCTACGAGCAGTACTTC. The chain has TRBV11-2 and TRBJ2-7, with D maybe TRBD2 (5 bases). Germline V gene lookup returns CDR1 SGHAT and CDR2 FQNNGV. The CDR3 runs to 18 residues. V dropped 0 bases and J dropped 0 bases, with 18 bases sitting between them. Full variable domain (outside the CDR3, taken from reference TRBV11-2 and TRBJ2-7): EAGVAQSPRYKIIEKRQSVAFWCNPISGHATLYWYQQILGQGPKLLIQFQNNGVVDDSQLPKDRFSAERLKGVDSTLKIQPAKLEDSAVYLCASSLELAILSVSYEQYFGPGTRLTVT.

This clone was recorded a few times. The gene calls are TRBV5-1 and TRBJ1-5, with D maybe TRBD1 (5 bases). CDR1 and CDR2 (germline): SGHRS, YFSETQ. V was clipped by 6 bases and J by 0 bases, with 13 bases between them. This CDR3 region has 15 residues. The DNA of the CDR3 is TGCGCCAGCACGCTCTCGGGGGATAGCAATCAGCCCCAGCATTTT. Protein: CASTLSGDSNQPQHF.

This chain links TRBV28 with TRBJ1-2; 7 nucleotides match TRBD1. The CDR3 loop spans 13 amino acids. CDR1 is MDHEN, CDR2 SYDVKM, per germline. V was clipped by 5 bases and J by 8 bases; unmatched bases: 8. In DNA form, the CDR3 reads TGTGCCAGCAGTCTTCAGGGGGTGTACGGCTACACCTTC. This translates into CASSLQGVYGYTF.

V is TRBV7-9 and J is TRBJ1-5; D remains unclear. V was clipped by 3 bases and J by 4 bases, with 4 bases between them. CDR1 and CDR2 from the germline V gene are SEHNR and FQNEAQ (reference sequence). This CDR3 has 12 amino acids. The CDR3 loop reads CASSFGNQPQHF. The CDR3 region has the DNA TGTGCCAGCAGCTTCGGTAATCAGCCCCAGCATTTT.

The chain combines TRBV29-1 with TRBJ2-1; 7 positions agree with TRBD2. CDR1 and CDR2 from the germline V gene are SQVTM and ANQGSEA. Trimming took 6 bases from V and 0 from J; bases not matched to a gene: 2. CDR3 length equals 13 residues. The CDR3 sequence is CSVTSSSYNEQFF. The CDR3 DNA is TGCAGCGTGACTAGCAGCTCCTACAATGAGCAGTTCTTC.

CDR3 DNA sequence: TGTGCCAGCAGCGTTCGTCCGGGAGAATCAAATGAGCAGTTCTTC. It is translated as CASSVRPGESNEQFF. The genes are TRBV9 and TRBJ2-1; TRBD2 is a possible D gene (6 bases). V lost 2 bases to trimming and J lost 7 bases, with 16 bases between them. The V gene's germline CDR1 is SGDLS and CDR2 YYNGEE. The CDR3 consists of 15 residues.

The V and J genes are TRBV2 and TRBJ2-5; no definite D call. The CDR3 covers 13 residues. V shed 4 bases and J shed 3 bases, with 9 bases lying between them. Looked up from germline, CDR1 is SNHLY and CDR2 is FYNNEI. The chain's CDR3 is CASSVFEEETQYF. Here the CDR3 DNA reads TGTGCCAGCAGTGTCTTCGAGGAAGAGACCCAGTACTTC.

In DNA form, the CDR3 reads TGTGCCACCAGTGATACACTAGCGGGAGAAGAGACCCAGTACTTC. Translating gives CATSDTLAGEETQYF. This chain uses TRBV24-1 with TRBJ2-5; 11 bases are a match to TRBD2. There are 15 residues in the CDR3. V shed 3 bases and J 3 bases; nucleotides not matched to a gene: 2. Germline lookup yields CDR1 KGHDR and CDR2 SFDVKD.

The rearrangement links TRBV5-4 to TRBJ2-7, with D perhaps TRBD2 (6 bases). The V gene lost 0 bases and the J gene lost 3 bases, with 10 bases spanning the gap. Germline V gene lookup returns CDR1 SGHNT and CDR2 YYREEE (reference sequence). The CDR3 contains 14 residues. CDR3 coding DNA: TGTGCCAGCAGCTTGGGCGGGACGTACTACGAGCAGTACTTC. Amino acids: CASSLGGTYYEQYF.

The V gene is TRBV29-1, the J gene TRBJ1-2, with a weak D call TRBD1 (6 bases). Per germline, CDR1 SQVTM and CDR2 ANQGSEA. The V end lost 7 bases, the J end lost 4 bases, and 13 bases lay between the germline ends. The CDR3 has 12 residues. Written as DNA, the CDR3 is TGCAGCGGAGGGGGGGAACCCTATGGCTACACCTTC. Its protein product is CSGGGEPYGYTF.

In nucleotides, the CDR3 is TGTGCCAGCAGTGCGGGTAACACTGAAGCTTTCTTT. Residues: CASSAGNTEAFF. The rearrangement joins TRBV12-3 or TRBV12-4 to TRBJ1-1, with D uncertain. The CDR3 is made up of 12 amino acids. Trimming shortened V by 5 bases and J by 2 bases, and 6 bases separated the two germline ends.

In its sample, this clone was seen once. The CDR3 here is CASSPTGYGYTF. As DNA, the CDR3 is TGCGCCAGCAGCCCAACAGGGTATGGCTACACCTTC. The rearrangement uses TRBV5-1 and TRBJ1-2, with a tentative D call TRBD1 (6 bases). In germline, CDR1 is SGHRS, CDR2 YFSETQ. This CDR3 is 12 amino acids long. Trimming cost V 4 bases and J 5 bases, with 9 bases left between them.

The V gene is TRBV9, the J gene TRBJ2-5, with a tentative D call TRBD2 (5 bases). Germline V gene sequence: CDR1 SGDLS, CDR2 YYNGEE. There are 14 residues in the CDR3. Between the trimmed V and J ends, which lost 1 base and 4 bases, there was a span of 11 bases. CDR3: CASSVRHRGETQYF. The CDR3 DNA reads as TGTGCCAGCAGCGTAAGGCACCGGGGAGAGACCCAGTACTTC.

This rearrangement joins TRBV28 to TRBJ1-2; a weak D match, TRBD1 (5 bases). The length of the CDR3 is 14 residues. CDR1 MDHEN and CDR2 SYDVKM come from the germline V gene. V gave up 2 bases and J gave up 2 bases, with 9 bases separating them. The CDR3: CASSLNGGNYGYTF. As DNA, the CDR3 is TGTGCCAGCAGTTTAAATGGGGGGAACTATGGCTACACCTTC.

The chain has TRBV18 and TRBJ1-4; 9 nucleotides agree with TRBD1. With 4 bases clipped from V and 8 bases from J, the junction kept 8 bases outside the gene matches. The germline V gene has CDR1 KGHSH and CDR2 LQKENI. The CDR3 is made up of 15 amino acids. The CDR3 loop reads CASSRNRDREEKLFF. DNA for the CDR3: TGTGCCAGCTCACGGAACCGGGACAGGGAAGAAAAACTGTTTTTT.

V usage is TRBV18 and J usage is TRBJ2-7, with D maybe TRBD2 (6 bases). V lost 6 bases to trimming and J lost 2 bases, with 14 bases between them. This CDR3 has 14 amino acids. Germline V gene lookup returns CDR1 KGHSH and CDR2 LQKENI. The CDR3 here is CASSQTGGAYEQYF. CDR3 in DNA: TGTGCCAGCTCCCAAACCGGGGGAGCCTACGAGCAGTACTTC. Looking up the rest from reference TRBV18 and TRBJ2-7 gives the full variable domain: NAGVMQNPRHLVRRRGQEARLRCSPMKGHSHVYWYRQLPEEGLKFMVYLQKENIIDESGMPKERFSAEFPKEGPSILRIQQVVRGDSAAYFCASSQTGGAYEQYFGPGTRLTVT.

The rearrangement links TRBV28 to TRBJ1-2; D remains unclear. V lost 2 bases and J lost 5, with 3 bases in between. The CDR3 is 11 amino acids. Per the germline V gene, CDR1 is MDHEN and CDR2 is SYDVKM. This CDR3 is CASSLAYGYTF. The CDR3 bases are TGTGCCAGCAGTTTAGCGTATGGCTACACCTTC.

This rearrangement joins TRBV7-9 to TRBJ1-2; 10 positions match TRBD1. This CDR3 region has 13 residues. V lost 5 bases, J lost 5 bases, and 2 bases stayed unmatched. Germline V CDR1 and CDR2: SEHNR, FQNEAQ (reference sequence). DNA for the CDR3: TGTGCCAGCAGCGCGGGACAGGGGTATGGCTACACCTTC. It codes for CASSAGQGYGYTF.